Below, 19 T cell receptor beta chains from the same sample are listed, as sequenced in a study of neurological immune-mediated disorders. This sample's time point: longitudinal time-point 2. One entry per CDR3 protein, called by TCRdb with MiXCR from the 5' RACE reads. The repertoire holds tens of thousands of distinct CDR3 sequences, with roughly 9.8% as singletons. The sequencing sample was made of PBMCs. These receptors all come from a man younger than 45 in good health.

This clonotype was counted at least ten times. The J gene is TRBJ2-1, the V gene TRBV29-1, with D perhaps matching TRBD1 or TRBD2 (7 bases each). Trimming took 0 bases from V and 4 from J, leaving 16 bases between them. CDR1 and CDR2 (germline): SQVTM, ANQGSEA. The CDR3 is 16 residues long. The CDR3 nucleotides read TGCAGCGTTGAAGATCAGGGGGGAGGGAGGTACAATGAGCAGTTCTTC. Its translation is CSVEDQGGGRYNEQFF.

This clonotype came up many times. CDR3 protein: CSAKGPEESYGYTF. In DNA, the CDR3 is TGCAGTGCAAAGGGACCGGAGGAGAGCTATGGCTACACCTTC. This sequence joins TRBV20-1 and TRBJ1-2, with D possibly matching TRBD1 (5 bases). The CDR3 spans 14 residues. Trimming removed 6 bases at V and 4 bases at J, with 18 bases between. CDR1 is DFQATT, CDR2 SNEGSKA, per germline (reference sequence).

This clonotype has ten or more counts. This rearrangement joins TRBV9 to TRBJ2-1; TRBD2 matches 7 bases. The CDR3 length is 14 residues. Germline assignment: CDR1 SGDLS and CDR2 YYNGEE. V shed 4 bases and J 4 bases; nucleotides not matched to a gene: 5. The CDR3 here is CASSRTGGYNEQFF. Written as DNA, the CDR3 is TGTGCCAGCAGCCGGACGGGGGGATACAATGAGCAGTTCTTC.

This clonotype has at least ten counts. The chain combines TRBV5-1 with TRBJ1-1; 7 bases fit TRBD1. The CDR3 runs to 13 residues. Germline-derived CDR1 and CDR2 are SGHRS and YFSETQ. J was trimmed by 6 bases and V by 4 bases; bases with no gene match: 6. The CDR3 spells CASSVTGIAEAFF. The CDR3 coding sequence is TGCGCCAGCAGCGTGACAGGGATCGCTGAAGCTTTCTTT.

This clonotype has a count of ten or more. The chain couples TRBV20-1 to TRBJ2-1, with 14 nucleotides matching TRBD2. The junction had 13 bases not matched to a gene; V was cut back by 0 bases and J by 0 bases. The germline V gene encodes CDR1 DFQATT and CDR2 SNEGSKA (reference sequence). This CDR3 region has 21 residues. In DNA, the CDR3 is TGCAGTGCTAGAGACCGACGAGGACTAGCGGGAGGCCTGAGCTCCTACAATGAGCAGTTCTTC. This gives the protein CSARDRRGLAGGLSSYNEQFF.

This clonotype has a handful of counts. The genes are TRBV20-1 and TRBJ2-2; 11 nucleotides line up with TRBD2. The CDR3 extends over 16 amino acids. Germline V lookup: CDR1 DFQATT, CDR2 SNEGSKA (reference sequence). V was pared by 2 bases and J by 4 bases, with 6 bases of the junction left unmatched. The CDR3 loop reads CSARSPGTSGTGELFF. The CDR3 nucleotides read TGCAGTGCTAGAAGCCCCGGGACTAGCGGCACCGGGGAGCTGTTTTTT.

This clonotype was recorded many times. The CDR3 coding sequence is TGTGCCATCAGTGACGGGCAGGGCTATGGCTACACCTTC. The encoded protein is CAISDGQGYGYTF. J is TRBJ1-2 and V is TRBV10-3; D possibly corresponds to TRBD1 (5 bases). The CDR3 covers 13 residues. Per the germline V gene, CDR1 is ENHRY and CDR2 is SYGVKD. V lost 3 bases and J 4 bases, leaving 9 bases between the germline ends.

This clonotype showed up just a few times. V gene TRBV18 combines with J gene TRBJ2-1; D could derive from TRBD1 or TRBD2 (5 bases each). CDR3 length equals 17 residues. The germline V and J ends were trimmed by 0 bases and 2 bases, with 14 bases remaining between them. Germline V gene data show CDR1 as KGHSH and CDR2 as LQKENI. The CDR3 protein is CASSPPSRGGTYNEQFF. The DNA for the CDR3 is TGTGCCAGCTCACCACCGTCGAGGGGTGGCACCTACAATGAGCAGTTCTTC.

This clonotype was found many times. This chain uses TRBV7-3 with TRBJ2-1; D may be TRBD2 (5 bases). Trimming removed 0 bases from V and 14 bases from J, with 11 bases in between. This CDR3 is built from 12 residues. Per germline, CDR1 SGHTA and CDR2 FQGTGA. The DNA for the CDR3 is TGTGCCAGCAGCTTAACGGCGGGTACTAAGTTCTTC. This translates into CASSLTAGTKFF.

This clonotype was found many times. The chain employs TRBV5-1 and TRBJ2-1, with TRBD2 as a possible D gene (6 bases). Germline CDR1 SGHRS, CDR2 YFSETQ. Trimming removed 2 bases from V and 4 bases from J, with 10 bases in between. The CDR3 loop spans 14 amino acids. The CDR3 loop is CASSFELAYNEQFF. The CDR3, as DNA: TGCGCCAGCAGCTTCGAACTAGCTTACAATGAGCAGTTCTTC.

The DNA for the CDR3 is TGTGCCAGCAGCCCGGGACTAGCGGGGACAAACCAAGAGACCCAGTACTTC. It encodes CASSPGLAGTNQETQYF. V and J are TRBV6-6 and TRBJ2-5, with 13 bases identical to TRBD2. The CDR3 length is 17 residues. The germline gives CDR1 MNHNY, CDR2 SVGAGI (reference sequence). V dropped 6 bases and J dropped 0; count of bases not matched to a gene: 7.

This clonotype came up many times. The chain carries TRBV20-1 and TRBJ2-3; D possibly corresponds to TRBD2 (5 bases). The CDR3 is 16 amino acids. Trimming cost V 6 bases and J 0 bases, with 19 bases left between them. CDR1 is DFQATT, CDR2 SNEGSKA, per germline (reference sequence). The CDR3 is CSADDYRAVSTDTQYF. The CDR3 DNA reads TGCAGTGCGGACGACTATAGGGCGGTTAGCACAGATACGCAGTATTTT.

This clonotype has just a few counts. This chain connects TRBV7-3 to TRBJ2-1, with a weak D call TRBD1 (6 bases). The CDR3 runs 13 residues. The germline V gene encodes CDR1 SGHTA and CDR2 FQGTGA. Trimming pared 0 bases from V and 12 bases from J, leaving 12 bases between. As DNA, the CDR3 is TGTGCCAGCAGCTTAACAGAGGGACACCCGCAGTTCTTC. Protein: CASSLTEGHPQFF.

This clonotype was recorded at least ten times. The CDR3 sequence: CSARAGDTEAFF. The CDR3, as DNA: TGCAGTGCTAGAGCCGGGGACACTGAAGCTTTCTTT. The chain has TRBV20-1 and TRBJ1-1; D not certain. CDR1 is DFQATT, CDR2 SNEGSKA, per germline (reference sequence). The V end was cut by 1 base, the J end by 3 bases, with 6 bases between. This CDR3 region has 12 residues.

This clonotype was recorded many times. The chain joins TRBV6-6 to TRBJ1-6; D unresolved. The germline gives CDR1 MNHNY, CDR2 SVGAGI (reference sequence). V gave up 9 bases and J gave up 6 bases, with 9 bases separating them. CDR3 length: 12 amino acids. The CDR3 loop reads CASSELNSPLHF. In DNA, the CDR3 is TGTGCCAGTTCAGAACTTAATTCACCCCTCCACTTT.

This clonotype has a count of ten or more. The rearrangement links TRBV7-2 to TRBJ2-3, with a tentative D call TRBD1 (5 bases). Germline values: CDR1 SGHTA, CDR2 FQGNSA. This CDR3 spans 15 amino acids. Trimming took off 3 bases at V and 4 bases at J, with 14 bases between the two ends. The CDR3 DNA sequence: TGTGCCAGCAGCTTCCTAAAGCAGGGCGCAGATACGCAGTATTTT. It specifies CASSFLKQGADTQYF. Full variable domain (outside the CDR3, taken from reference TRBV7-2 and TRBJ2-3): GAGVSQSPSNKVTEKGKDVELRCDPISGHTALYWYRQSLGQGLEFLIYFQGNSAPDKSGLPSDRFSAERTGGSVSTLTIQRTQQEDSAVYLCASSFLKQGADTQYFGPGTRLTVL.

Ten or more counts support this clonotype. V gene TRBV20-1 combines with J gene TRBJ2-3; 10 bases line up with TRBD2. This CDR3 has 14 amino acids. J gave up 0 bases and V 5 bases, and 2 bases lay outside the gene matches. Germline CDR1 DFQATT, CDR2 SNEGSKA (reference sequence). CDR3 DNA: TGCAGTGCTCCAGCGGGAGGGAGCACAGATACGCAGTATTTT. Protein: CSAPAGGSTDTQYF.

The table lists this clonotype with many counts. V is TRBV27 and J is TRBJ1-5; no firm D call. Between the trimmed V and J ends, which lost 5 bases and 7 bases, there was a span of 18 bases. Germline CDR1 reads MNHEY; CDR2 reads SMNVEV (reference sequence). There are 15 residues in the CDR3. CDR3 amino acids: CASSTLSPVGQPQHF. The CDR3 region has the DNA TGTGCCAGCAGTACCCTTTCCCCCGTCGGCCAGCCCCAGCATTTT.

This clonotype was counted many times. V and J are TRBV9 and TRBJ2-2; 8 bases line up with TRBD2. Germline loops: CDR1 SGDLS, CDR2 YYNGEE. V lost 0 bases and J lost 2; bases outside the gene matches: 3. The CDR3 loop spans 16 amino acids. The CDR3 DNA follows: TGTGCCAGCAGCGTAGGAGCGGGAGTTAACACCGGGGAGCTGTTTTTT. This translates into CASSVGAGVNTGELFF. Combining the CDR3 with reference TRBV9 and TRBJ2-2 gives the whole variable domain DSGVTQTPKHLITATGQRVTLRCSPRSGDLSVYWYQQSLDQGLQFLIQYYNGEERAKGNILERFSAQQFPDLHSELNLSSLELGDSALYFCASSVGAGVNTGELFFGEGSRLTVL.